The 15 T cell receptor beta chains reported below all come from one sample, sequenced in a study of blood T cell repertoires in COVID-19. Method: immunoSEQ multiplex PCR; TCRdb's copy keeps in-frame clones and lacks some. The sample has 500,000 or so clones, around 90% seen once. Sequencing input: PBMCs or T cells enriched from blood (not recorded which). The origin of the receptors is a woman aged 18-29 years who had recovered from COVID-19.

The chain couples TRBV29-1 to TRBJ2-2, with D possibly TRBD2 on 6 matching bases. Germline V gene data show CDR1 as SQVTM and CDR2 as ANQGSEA. The CDR3 is 11 amino acids. Trimming removed 7 bases at V and 5 bases at J, with 8 bases between. For the CDR3, the DNA is TGCAGCGCTCGGGGGACCGGGGAGCTGTTTTTT. Its protein is CSARGTGELFF.

The chain is built from TRBV4-2 and TRBJ2-7; 12 bases fit TRBD2. CDR1 is LGHNA, CDR2 YNFKEQ, per germline. This CDR3 comprises 15 residues. With 0 bases clipped from V and 5 bases from J, the junction kept 2 bases outside the gene matches. In DNA form, the CDR3 reads TGTGCCAGCAGCCAAGATAGGACTAGCGGGAACGAGCAGTACTTC. This encodes CASSQDRTSGNEQYF.

About this clone: Other DNA sequences in the same sample also yield this CDR3. The genes are TRBV7-9 and TRBJ1-1, with 8 bases aligning to TRBD1. Trimming cost V 2 bases and J 1 base; bases outside gene matches: 0. CDR1 and CDR2 (germline): SEHNR, FQNEAQ (reference sequence). The length of the CDR3 is 14 residues. As DNA, the CDR3 is TGTGCCAGCAGCTTAACAGGGGGGAACACTGAAGCTTTCTTT. Translated, it gives CASSLTGGNTEAFF.

The CDR3 spells CSVDQGTKNTEAFF. DNA for the CDR3: TGCAGCGTTGATCAGGGGACAAAGAACACTGAAGCTTTCTTT. The chain carries TRBV29-1 and TRBJ1-1, with D possibly TRBD1 on 6 matching bases. Germline V CDR1 and CDR2: SQVTM, ANQGSEA. The CDR3 totals 14 residues. The V gene lost 3 bases and the J gene lost 1 base, with 12 bases spanning the gap.

The chain is built from TRBV28 and TRBJ2-1; 12 nucleotides match TRBD1. The V segment lost 6 bases and the J segment 5 bases; nucleotides outside the gene matches: 5. The germline V gene encodes CDR1 MDHEN and CDR2 SYDVKM. The CDR3 is 15 amino acids. CDR3 sequence (DNA): TGTGCCAGCAGGGGACAGGGGGCCGCTGACAATGAGCAGTTCTTC. It codes for CASRGQGAADNEQFF.

The chain is built from TRBV5-1 and TRBJ2-1; a possible D gene is TRBD1 (6 bases). V lost 3 bases and J lost 6, with 13 bases in between. CDR3 length: 14 residues. Germline-derived CDR1 and CDR2 are SGHRS and YFSETQ. DNA of the CDR3: TGCGCCAGCAGCTCATCAGGGGCCCCCAATGAGCAGTTCTTC. It translates to CASSSSGAPNEQFF. Full variable domain (outside the CDR3, taken from reference TRBV5-1 and TRBJ2-1): KAGVTQTPRYLIKTRGQQVTLSCSPISGHRSVSWYQQTPGQGLQFLFEYFSETQRNKGNFPGRFSGRQFSNSRSEMNVSTLELGDSALYLCASSSSGAPNEQFFGPGTRLTVL.

This chain uses TRBV11-2 with TRBJ2-1, with D possibly matching TRBD2 (5 bases). Looked up from germline, CDR1 is SGHAT and CDR2 is FQNNGV. V shed 5 bases and J shed 4 bases, with 15 bases lying between them. The CDR3 runs 15 residues. The CDR3 is CASSLSRGSYNEQFF. CDR3 nucleotide sequence: TGTGCCAGCAGCCTCTCCCGCGGGTCTTACAATGAGCAGTTCTTC.

The chain carries TRBV29-1 and TRBJ2-7; 12 bases fit TRBD2. V shed 4 bases and J 5 bases; nucleotides not matched to a gene: 9. The CDR3 extends over 15 amino acids. Per germline, CDR1 SQVTM and CDR2 ANQGSEA. Here the CDR3 DNA reads TGCAGCGTTGCGGTCCTACTAGCGGGGGGCAACGAGCAGTACTTC. Translating gives CSVAVLLAGGNEQYF.

This clone was detected once. V usage is TRBV9 and J usage is TRBJ1-1, with D perhaps TRBD1 (5 bases). Trimming took 6 bases from V and 5 from J, leaving 17 bases between them. Germline loops: CDR1 SGDLS, CDR2 YYNGEE. The CDR3 runs to 14 residues. CDR3 in DNA: TGTGCCAGCACCAGGGACGAGGCGGGAACTGAAGCTTTCTTT. It encodes CASTRDEAGTEAFF.

The V and J genes are TRBV11-2 and TRBJ1-2, with 11 bases fitting TRBD1. CDR1 and CDR2 (germline): SGHAT, FQNNGV. The CDR3 extends over 17 amino acids. Trimming removed 4 bases from V and 4 bases from J; junction bases left unmatched: 11. CDR3 protein: CASSSVRDRGLGYGYTF. The CDR3 bases are TGTGCCAGCAGCTCGGTCCGGGACAGGGGGTTGGGCTATGGCTACACCTTC.

The chain couples TRBV6-5 to TRBJ1-5, with TRBD1 as a possible D gene (6 bases). The CDR3 contains 13 residues. CDR1 and CDR2 (germline): MNHEY, SVGAGI. With 6 bases removed from V and 5 bases from J, the gap between germline ends came to 11 bases. CDR3 loop: CASSQGFDQPQHF. The DNA of the CDR3 is TGTGCCAGCAGCCAGGGGTTTGATCAGCCCCAGCATTTT.

This clone came up once. This chain uses TRBV3-1 (or the pseudogene TRBV3-2) with TRBJ2-1; no definite D call. Looked up from germline, CDR1 is LGHDT and CDR2 is YNNKEL (reference sequence). V dropped 0 bases and J dropped 3 bases, with 6 bases sitting between them. This CDR3 is built from 14 residues. Written as DNA, the CDR3 is TGTGCCAGCAGCCAAGATCTAATCTACAATGAGCAGTTCTTC. The encoded protein is CASSQDLIYNEQFF.

V usage is TRBV6-4 and J usage is TRBJ1-5, with TRBD1 matching 7 bases. CDR1 is MRHNA and CDR2 is SNTAGT in the germline V gene. The CDR3 runs 14 residues. J lost 7 bases, V lost 6 bases, and 9 bases had no gene match. Here the CDR3 reads CASSSTGERQPQHF. For the CDR3, the DNA is TGTGCCAGCAGCTCCACAGGGGAGAGACAGCCCCAGCATTTT.

The rearrangement links TRBV29-1 to TRBJ2-1, with 7 nucleotides matching TRBD2. This CDR3 has 11 amino acids. Germline lookup yields CDR1 SQVTM and CDR2 ANQGSEA. This CDR3 reads CRGGSVDEQFF. CDR3 sequence (DNA): TGCAGGGGGGGGAGCGTGGATGAGCAGTTCTTC.

This chain uses TRBV6-5 with TRBJ1-6; perhaps TRBD1 as D (6 bases). Per the germline V gene, CDR1 is MNHEY and CDR2 is SVGAGI. The CDR3 is 15 residues long. V lost 4 bases and J lost 5, with 12 bases in between. CDR3 sequence: CASSWDTTNNSPLHF. In DNA, the CDR3 is TGTGCCAGCAGTTGGGACACAACTAATAATTCACCCCTCCACTTT.